This T cell receptor beta chain originates from a study of somatic mutations in cytotoxic T cells in rheumatoid arthritis. The method was immunoSEQ multiplex PCR; TCRdb's version includes in-frame clones alone and lacks a portion of them. The table shows about 11,000 clones, with approximately 69% occurring only once. This CDR3 contains 16 residues. The V segment lost 0 bases and the J segment 4 bases; nucleotides outside the gene matches: 7. The germline V gene has CDR1 SGHTS and CDR2 YDEGEE. On this clone itself: The antigen is undetermined.

Study-level findings and limits: Significant differences in CD8+ T-cell clonality were not found between rheumatoid arthritis patients and healthy controls (age-matched).

The genes are TRBV5-8 and TRBJ1-1, with TRBD1 matching 9 bases. Sequencing was performed on CD8+ T cells sorted from blood. The clonotype was recovered from a man between 70 and 80 years old in good health. The CDR3 protein is CASSLADRGKSTEAFF. The CDR3 DNA follows: TGTGCCAGCAGCTTGGCAGACAGGGGGAAGTCCACTGAAGCTTTCTTT.